The present entry profiles one T cell receptor (beta chain) with its context. This sample is part of a study of Graves' ophthalmopathy and Graves' hyperthyroidism. RNA served as the template for amplifying TCR beta CDR3 regions. In the first round, RT-PCR was carried out with HTBI primers, and a multiplex PCR formed the second round. TCRdb fed the multiplex PCR reads into MiXCR, producing one record per CDR3 protein. The sample includes about 620,000 distinct CDR3 sequences, about 20% of them seen just once. V dropped 3 bases and J dropped 7; count of bases not matched to a gene: 9. This CDR3 contains 15 residues. CDR1 and CDR2 from the germline V gene are SGDLS and YYNGEE. Pregnant or lactating patients and those with other autoimmune diseases or uncontrolled infections were excluded. The PBMCs originated from over 9 ml of fresh peripheral blood.

J is TRBJ2-5 and V is TRBV9, with 10 bases aligning to TRBD2. The receptor was derived from a woman younger than 30 with stable Graves' hyperthyroidism. Some clones in this sample may be carry-over from other donors' samples. The specimen was peripheral blood. CDR3 coding DNA: TGTGCCAGCAGCGCCGACTTAGCGGGAGGAGGGACCCAGTACTTC. Translation: CASSADLAGGGTQYF.